The present T cell receptor (beta chain) was sequenced within a study of shared clonotypes between healthy human individuals. Assay: immunoSEQ multiplex PCR; the TCRdb copy retains only in-frame clones and omits some. The repertoire has about 820,000 clones, approximately 92% of them found once; the top ten carry less than 25%. V lost 3 bases to trimming and J lost 5 bases, with 8 bases between them. This CDR3 is 12 amino acids long. The germline CDR1 and CDR2 sequences are SGDLS and YYNGEE. CD45RO-negative, CCR7-selected cells formed the naive CD8 fraction, which excluded terminally differentiated effector memory CD45RA+ cells.

Sequencing used naive CD8+ T cells sorted from blood. The receptor's source is a man younger than 45 in good health. The rearrangement joins TRBV9 to TRBJ2-5; unclear D gene. The CDR3 region has the DNA TGTGCCAGCAGCGCTACCATGGAGACCCAGTACTTC. It yields the protein CASSATMETQYF.